Listed here is a single T cell receptor (beta chain). This clone was detected only a few times. The antigen this receptor binds is unknown. Per-nucleotide qualities are absent, and no much larger clonotype sits a single base away. Thawed PBMCs were FACS-sorted into unstimulated Tregs (CD4+CD25+CD127-), CD4+ non-Tregs (CD4+CD25-), CD4 cells and CD8 cells. Blood from healthy controls was obtained either as purchased buffy coats or from healthy volunteers. Healthy control blood was separated into PBMCs by Ficoll density gradient and cryopreserved, and patient PBMCs were collected both before and after transplant. Reading from cysteine to phenylalanine, the CDR3 counts 14 amino acids. The DNA shown is the 42-base CDR3, in frame from base 1. V loses 4 bases, J loses 7 bases, and the germline ends lie 16 bases apart. Looking up the germline V gene yields CDR1 LGHNA and CDR2 YSLEER. For TCRbeta CDR3 sequencing, genomic DNA from the sorted cells was extracted using the QIAGEN DNeasy Blood and Tissue Kit. High-throughput TCRbeta CDR3 sequencing, including PCR amplification with bias correction and internal controls, was performed commercially through immunoSEQ. The source study handled its data this way. Unique productive TCRbeta sequences were defined by CDR3 nucleotide sequence where primers matched, and otherwise by CDR3 amino acid sequence together with Vbeta and Jbeta genes. To correct sorting error, sequences shared between sorted populations at a frequency ratio of 2:1 or less were removed; the rest were assigned to the higher population. Donor-reactive sequences were defined as at least 5-fold expanded in CFSE-low cells versus unstimulated cells, with frequency of at least 0.01% in CFSE-low cells. Jensen-Shannon divergence, calculated on the top 100 TCRbeta sequences ranked by frequency, was used to quantify repertoire divergence. For samples with multiple sequencing runs, sorting error was corrected in each run separately before the runs were combined. TCRdb took this table from immuneACCESS and kept in-frame rearrangements with V and J called. Such tables lack part of the clones; where checked against another copy, unresolved V genes explain under half of the gap, and the rest is unexplained. V and J calls and clone size come straight from that table; D and trimming were deduced from the DNA. For this sample the table gives roughly 70,000 clones, of which about 83% were detected only once. The top ten clonotypes cover roughly 4% of the sample.

The sample comes from a study of Tregs in tolerant kidney transplant recipients (dated by TCRdb to the late 2010s). Regarding the research as a whole: The study applied TCRbeta sequencing to find donor-specific regulatory T cells before combined kidney and bone marrow transplantation and then followed those same cells after transplant. In a few healthy controls, several methods of expanding Tregs specific for an allogeneic donor were compared by TCRbeta repertoire sequencing. What the authors observed across the whole study: The most biologically relevant and donor-specific TCRbeta repertoire appeared to be identified by expanding Tregs with activated donor B cells. Biological reproducibility was not directly assessed, although technical replication error appeared to be minimal. Because the study included only a small number of patients, the results must be confirmed in larger populations and under other immunosuppression protocols.

The sequence came from a human donor in good health. The sample taken for sequencing was CD4+ T cells from blood. The receptor chain draws on TRBV4-3 and TRBJ1-2; the D segment cannot be called with confidence. The nucleotides read TGCGCCAGCAGCCTCTTAGACCCCAGAAGTGGCTACACCTTC. It translates to CASSLLDPRSGYTF.